The 22 T cell receptor beta chains below were found in one sample sequenced in a study of beta chain features in type 1 diabetes (dated by TCRdb to the late 2010s). The library was made by the immunoSEQ multiplex PCR assay. The entire amount of isolated RNA was reverse transcribed using the High Capacity cDNA Reverse Transcription Kit, so the sequenced TCRB transcripts were expressed ones. Drawn from immuneACCESS, this table holds only the in-frame rearrangements with V and J called that TCRdb kept. Clones are partly lost; checked studies trace under half to an unresolved V gene and leave the rest unexplained. For this sample the table gives 900,000 or so clones, of which about a sixth were detected only once. The ten largest clones represent 0.02% to 0.03% of the sample. The sequencing sample was made of naive CD4+ T cells from blood. The cell subset or site label, read with the paper, signifies: true naive CD4+ T cells. The source of these receptors is a woman between 18 and 29 years old in good health.

This clone showed up just a few times. The chain has TRBV10-3 and TRBJ2-2, with a weak D call TRBD1 (6 bases). The CDR3 runs 13 residues. The germline gives CDR1 ENHRY, CDR2 SYGVKD. The germline V and J ends were trimmed by 8 bases and 7 bases, with 14 bases remaining between them. The CDR3 sequence is CAIGQQQNGELFF. The CDR3 DNA is TGTGCCATCGGACAGCAACAAAACGGGGAGCTGTTTTTT.

This CDR3 is CASSPQELTGELFF. The CDR3 region has the DNA TGTGCCAGCAGCCCTCAGGAGCTAACCGGGGAGCTGTTTTTT. The rearrangement joins TRBV7-6 to TRBJ2-2; D gene uncertain. Trimming stripped 5 bases from V and 5 bases from J, with 12 bases between. This CDR3 is built from 14 residues. CDR1 and CDR2 from the germline V gene are SGHVS and FNYEAQ.

This clone showed up just a few times. The rearrangement links TRBV28 to TRBJ2-4, with TRBD1 matching 8 bases. The J segment lost 0 bases and the V segment lost 4 bases, leaving 5 bases of the junction unmatched. The CDR3 sequence is 16 residues long. Germline V gene lookup returns CDR1 MDHEN and CDR2 SYDVKM. DNA of the CDR3: TGTGCCAGCAGTTCCCAGGGGGCCGTAGCCAAAAACATTCAGTACTTC. As protein: CASSSQGAVAKNIQYF.

As concerns this clone: Other nucleotide sequences in the sample specify the same CDR3. The gene calls are TRBV9 and TRBJ2-1, with TRBD2 matching 10 bases. CDR1 and CDR2 from the germline V gene are SGDLS and YYNGEE. The CDR3 is 14 amino acids. The V and J ends lost 1 base and 6 bases, in that order; junction bases with no gene match: 1. CDR3 coding DNA: TGTGCCAGCAGCGTAAGGACTAGCGGCAATGAGCAGTTCTTC. Its translation is CASSVRTSGNEQFF. The complete variable domain, with remaining parts taken from reference TRBV9 and TRBJ2-1, reads DSGVTQTPKHLITATGQRVTLRCSPRSGDLSVYWYQQSLDQGLQFLIQYYNGEERAKGNILERFSAQQFPDLHSELNLSSLELGDSALYFCASSVRTSGNEQFFGPGTRLTVL.

Points on this clone: Other DNA sequences in the same sample also yield this CDR3. The V and J genes are TRBV19 and TRBJ2-1, with unresolved D. CDR1 is LNHDA and CDR2 is SQIVND in the germline V gene (reference sequence). The CDR3 is 14 residues long. Trimming cost V 1 base and J 1 base, with 5 bases left between them. The CDR3 bases are TGTGCCAGTAGTATAGCGCGGTCCTACAATGAGCAGTTCTTC. As protein: CASSIARSYNEQFF.

The chain joins TRBV7-2 to TRBJ2-7, with a tentative D call TRBD1 (6 bases). The CDR3 sequence is 15 residues long. The V end lost 0 bases, the J end lost 6 bases, and 15 bases lay between the germline ends. CDR1 is SGHTA, CDR2 FQGNSA, per germline. Here the CDR3 reads CASSLAPGGGGEQYF. CDR3 sequence (DNA): TGTGCCAGCAGCTTAGCGCCTGGGGGCGGTGGCGAGCAGTACTTC. Full variable domain (rest looked up from reference TRBV7-2 and TRBJ2-7): GAGVSQSPSNKVTEKGKDVELRCDPISGHTALYWYRQSLGQGLEFLIYFQGNSAPDKSGLPSDRFSAERTGGSVSTLTIQRTQQEDSAVYLCASSLAPGGGGEQYFGPGTRLTVT.

This clone was counted a few times. This chain links TRBV7-9 with TRBJ1-4, with D unresolved. The CDR3 totals 13 residues. The germline V and J ends were trimmed by 4 bases and 7 bases, with 10 bases remaining between them. Germline CDR1 SEHNR, CDR2 FQNEAQ (reference sequence). The CDR3 bases are TGTGCCAGCAGCTCCACCTTAACTGAAAAACTGTTTTTT. Translation: CASSSTLTEKLFF. Full variable domain (outside the CDR3, taken from reference TRBV7-9 and TRBJ1-4): DTGVSQNPRHKITKRGQNVTFRCDPISEHNRLYWYRQTLGQGPEFLTYFQNEAQLEKSRLLSDRFSAERPKGSFSTLEIQRTEQGDSAMYLCASSSTLTEKLFFGSGTQLSVL.

This rearrangement joins TRBV6-6 to TRBJ2-3; D is possibly TRBD2 (6 bases). V lost 4 bases, J lost 3 bases, and 11 bases lay in between. CDR3 size: 14 residues. From germline, CDR1 is MNHNY and CDR2 SVGAGI (reference sequence). CDR3 sequence reads: CASSWGRWTDTQYF. CDR3 DNA sequence: TGTGCCAGCAGTTGGGGGAGGTGGACAGATACGCAGTATTTT.

The genes are TRBV9 and TRBJ1-4; no clear D. Deletions cut 0 bases from V and 4 bases from J, with 10 bases between. The CDR3 consists of 15 residues. The germline V gene encodes CDR1 SGDLS and CDR2 YYNGEE. The CDR3 region has the DNA TGTGCCAGCAGCGTAGGGGGATCCGTTAATGAAAAACTGTTTTTT. It specifies CASSVGGSVNEKLFF.

The chain recombines TRBV29-1 with TRBJ2-3; D remains ambiguous. Germline V gene lookup returns CDR1 SQVTM and CDR2 ANQGSEA. V was cut by 4 bases and J by 0 bases, with 8 bases left in between. The CDR3 sequence is 13 residues long. CDR3: CSVASRSTDTQYF. CDR3 DNA sequence: TGCAGCGTTGCCAGCCGAAGCACAGATACGCAGTATTTT.

This clone was seen more than once but under ten times. The V gene is TRBV7-3, the J gene TRBJ2-1, with TRBD2 matching over 8 bases. This CDR3 contains 14 residues. The ends lost 2 bases at V and 3 bases at J; junction bases unmatched: 0. Per germline, CDR1 SGHTA and CDR2 FQGTGA. CDR3 nucleotides: TGTGCCAGCAGCTTAGGGACTAGCTACAATGAGCAGTTCTTC. Translated, it gives CASSLGTSYNEQFF.

The chain employs TRBV5-4 and TRBJ1-4, with TRBD1 identical over 9 bases. CDR1 is SGHNT and CDR2 is YYREEE in the germline V gene (reference sequence). This CDR3 comprises 14 residues. J gave up 8 bases and V 6 bases, and 8 bases lay outside the gene matches. The DNA of the CDR3 is TGTGCCAGCACCGACAGGGGGAATGGGGAAAAACTGTTTTTT. The encoded protein is CASTDRGNGEKLFF. The full variable domain, with the rest looked up from reference TRBV5-4 and TRBJ1-4, is ETGVTQSPTHLIKTRGQQVTLRCSSQSGHNTVSWYQQALGQGPQFIFQYYREEENGRGNFPPRFSGLQFPNYSSELNVNALELDDSALYLCASTDRGNGEKLFFGSGTQLSVL.

V and J are TRBV11-3 and TRBJ1-1, with 8 bases lining up with TRBD1. The J segment lost 2 bases and the V segment lost 1 base, leaving 3 bases of the junction unmatched. This CDR3 contains 15 residues. Germline values: CDR1 SGHNT, CDR2 YENEEA. The CDR3: CASSLGGTGNTEAFF. The DNA for the CDR3 is TGTGCCAGCAGCTTAGGCGGGACAGGAAACACTGAAGCTTTCTTT.

As DNA, the CDR3 is TGTGCCAGCAGCCCTGGGACCCTGACTAGCGGGAGGCAAGAGACCCAGTACTTC. Translating it yields CASSPGTLTSGRQETQYF. This chain connects TRBV7-9 to TRBJ2-5; 13 bases agree with TRBD2. CDR3 length: 18 amino acids. The V segment lost 5 bases and the J segment 2 bases; nucleotides outside the gene matches: 11. The germline gives CDR1 SEHNR, CDR2 FQNEAQ (reference sequence).

The sample holds a few counts of this clone. The chain uses TRBV5-5 and TRBJ1-5; no definite D call. The V and J ends lost 1 base and 3 bases respectively, with 5 bases between them. CDR1 is SGHKS and CDR2 is YYEKEE in the germline V gene (reference sequence). The CDR3 extends over 13 amino acids. CDR3 sequence: CASSLTNNQPQHF. The DNA for the CDR3 is TGTGCCAGCAGCTTGACAAACAATCAGCCCCAGCATTTT.

In its sample, this clone was seen a few times. The V call is TRBV7-2, the J call TRBJ2-5; 7 bases agree with TRBD2. The CDR3 totals 16 residues. J was trimmed by 5 bases and V by 1 base; bases with no gene match: 10. Looked up from germline, CDR1 is SGHTA and CDR2 is FQGNSA. The CDR3 loop is CASSLGFVWGGETQYF. CDR3 nucleotides: TGTGCCAGCAGCTTAGGGTTCGTGTGGGGGGGTGAGACCCAGTACTTC.

This rearrangement joins TRBV19 to TRBJ1-2; TRBD1 matches 7 bases. The CDR3 is 13 residues long. After removal of 3 bases from V and 4 bases from J, the junction contained 2 bases not matched to a gene. Germline values: CDR1 LNHDA, CDR2 SQIVND (reference sequence). DNA for the CDR3: TGTGCCAGTAGTATCGGGACAGCCTATGGCTACACCTTC. Encoded protein: CASSIGTAYGYTF.

This clone has a count of ten or more. V usage is TRBV5-4 and J usage is TRBJ2-1; D might be TRBD1 (6 bases). Between the trimmed V and J ends, which lost 3 bases and 5 bases, there was a span of 9 bases. This CDR3 is built from 13 residues. Germline loops: CDR1 SGHNT, CDR2 YYREEE (reference sequence). In DNA, the CDR3 is TGTGCCAGCAGCTCGGACAGAGACAATGAGCAGTTCTTC. Residues: CASSSDRDNEQFF.

The sample holds a few counts of this clone. The chain links TRBV10-3 to TRBJ2-7; TRBD1 aligns across 9 bases. Germline trimming cut 11 bases from V and 4 bases from J; bases unmatched to any gene: 3. This CDR3 spans 11 amino acids. CDR1 ENHRY and CDR2 SYGVKD come from the germline V gene. The CDR3 nucleotides read TGTGCCGCAGGACAGGGGTACGAGCAGTACTTC. It yields the protein CAAGQGYEQYF.

The chain is built from TRBV28 and TRBJ2-7; possibly TRBD1 for D (7 bases). This CDR3 contains 15 residues. Trimming took off 5 bases at V and 5 bases at J, with 19 bases between the two ends. Germline-derived CDR1 and CDR2 are MDHEN and SYDVKM. CDR3: CASSTPRRGRNEQYF. The CDR3 DNA follows: TGTGCCAGCAGTACCCCTCGGAGGGGGCGGAACGAGCAGTACTTC. The whole variable domain, remainder taken from reference TRBV28 and TRBJ2-7, is DVKVTQSSRYLVKRTGEKVFLECVQDMDHENMFWYRQDPGLGLRLIYFSYDVKMKEKGDIPEGYSVSREKKERFSLILESASTNQTSMYLCASSTPRRGRNEQYFGPGTRLTVT.

This chain connects TRBV6-6 to TRBJ2-5; a possible D gene is TRBD1 (5 bases). V lost 7 bases and J lost 2, with 14 bases in between. Per germline, CDR1 MNHNY and CDR2 SVGAGI (reference sequence). This CDR3 is 14 amino acids long. Written as DNA, the CDR3 is TGTGCCAGCAACCCCAGAGGACAACAAGAGACCCAGTACTTC. It specifies CASNPRGQQETQYF.

In this sample, this clone turned up a few times. The rearrangement joins TRBV7-2 to TRBJ1-5; D is undetermined. The V gene's germline CDR1 is SGHTA and CDR2 FQGNSA. V lost 1 base to trimming and J lost 3 bases, with 10 bases between them. The CDR3 length is 15 residues. As DNA, the CDR3 is TGTGCCAGCAGCTTAGTAACAGCCAACAATCAGCCCCAGCATTTT. Protein sequence: CASSLVTANNQPQHF.